This T cell receptor (beta chain) emerged from a study of shared clonotypes between healthy human individuals. General study results and limits: Rarefaction showed sorted-subset sequencing was incomplete despite large depth.

Using immunoSEQ multiplex PCR, the repertoire was profiled, and TCRdb retains in-frame clones only, with some absent. The sample lists hundreds of thousands of clones, just over 90% occurring once. The CDR3 spans 15 residues. Germline V gene lookup returns CDR1 SGHAT and CDR2 FQNNGV. The ends lost 5 bases at V and 5 bases at J; junction bases unmatched: 9. CD8 cells classed as naive were CD45RO-negative and positively selected for CCR7, excluding terminally differentiated effector memory CD45RA+ cells. In regard to this clone: Its antigen is still unknown.

The sequence derives from a man younger than 40 in good health. V is TRBV11-2 and J is TRBJ2-1; 7 bases fit TRBD2. Sequencing used naive CD8+ T cells sorted from blood. The DNA for the CDR3 is TGTGCCAGCAGCGGCGGGGACTATTTGAACAATGAGCAGTTCTTC. Its translation: CASSGGDYLNNEQFF.